A selection of T cell receptor beta chains follows, all from one sample in a study of T cell repertoires in cytomegalovirus infection. One entry per CDR3 protein, called by TCRdb with MiXCR from the reads. The data hold hundreds of thousands of distinct CDR3 sequences, with approximately 46% observed a single time. No cognate antigen is known for these TCRs. Source: cultured PBMCs, taken from culture after CMV antigen stimulation. These receptors were taken from a human donor in good health (CMV status not recorded). Some clones in this sample may be carry-over from other donors' samples. Each CDR3 is given with its conserved first and last residue. Fields, in order: V gene, D gene, CDR3 length, clone size, J gene, CDR3 protein, CDR3 DNA. A D gene is named only where the DNA matches it firmly. Clone size, where shown, is once, few, many, or a class for clones that have expanded.

TRBV5-6	-	17	-	TRBJ2-5	CASSFLTGPETGRTQYF	TGTGCCAGCAGCTTCTTAACAGGGCCCGAAACAGGACGGACCCAGTACTTC
TRBV4-1	-	18	-	TRBJ1-1	CASSQDKMWRGVNTEAFF	TGCGCCAGCAGCCAGGACAAGATGTGGCGGGGAGTGAACACTGAAGCTTTCTTT
TRBV7-6	-	15	-	TRBJ2-3	CASSLGWISSDTQYF	TGTGCCAGCAGCTTAGGTTGGATTTCCTCAGATACGCAGTATTTT
TRBV20-1	-	14	-	TRBJ2-4	CSARGGRAKNIQYF	TGCAGTGCTCGGGGAGGTCGTGCCAAAAACATTCAGTACTTC
TRBV7-8	TRBD2	14	-	TRBJ2-7	CASSFQRGDKEQYF	TGTGCCAGCAGCTTTCAGCGGGGGGACAAGGAGCAGTACTTC
TRBV12-3/TRBV12-4	-	15	-	TRBJ1-5	CANSSGTISNQPQHF	TGTGCCAACAGTTCGGGGACGATTAGCAATCAGCCCCAGCATTTT
TRBV12-3/TRBV12-4	TRBD2	15	-	TRBJ2-3	CASTPTGGITDTQYF	TGTGCCAGCACCCCCACGGGGGGAATCACAGATACGCAGTATTTT
TRBV19	TRBD2	15	-	TRBJ2-1	CASTHWGGGGNEQFF	TGTGCCAGTACCCACTGGGGTGGGGGGGGCAATGAGCAGTTCTTC
TRBV12-3/TRBV12-4	-	12	few	TRBJ1-1	CASSFLTTEAFF	TGTGCCAGCAGTTTTTTGACGACTGAAGCTTTCTTT
TRBV12-3/TRBV12-4	-	12	-	TRBJ2-3	CASMGLGDTQYF	TGTGCCAGCATGGGGCTGGGAGATACGCAGTATTTT
TRBV7-2	-	15	-	TRBJ2-6	CASSYRVAGANVLTF	TGTGCCAGCAGCTACAGGGTAGCTGGGGCCAACGTCCTGACTTTC
TRBV2	-	13	-	TRBJ1-6	CASRALSNSPLHF	TGTGCCAGCAGAGCTTTGAGTAATTCACCCCTCCACTTT
TRBV7-2	TRBD2	14	many	TRBJ2-5	CASSFGTNDGTQYF	TGTGCCAGCAGCTTCGGGACTAATGATGGGACCCAGTACTTC
TRBV7-4	TRBD1	13	-	TRBJ1-1	CASSYTGQHEAFF	TGTGCCAGCAGCTATACGGGACAGCATGAAGCTTTCTTT
TRBV28	-	12	-	TRBJ2-3	CASAEGTDTQYF	TGTGCCAGCGCTGAAGGCACAGATACGCAGTATTTT
TRBV7-2	-	15	many	TRBJ2-7	CASSLARVPSYEQYF	TGTGCCAGCAGCTTAGCTCGGGTTCCCTCCTACGAGCAGTACTTC
TRBV7-2	TRBD1	15	few	TRBJ2-3	CASSLGGQSTDTQYF	TGTGCCAGCAGCTTAGGGGGACAGAGCACAGATACGCAGTATTTT
TRBV7-2	TRBD2	14	-	TRBJ2-5	CASSYQRGEETQYF	TGTGCCAGCAGCTACCAGCGGGGAGAAGAGACCCAGTACTTC
TRBV11-1	TRBD1	14	-	TRBJ2-5	CASSGQDPRETQYF	TGTGCCAGCAGCGGACAGGACCCACGAGAGACCCAGTACTTC
TRBV7-2	-	16	-	TRBJ1-5	CASSLGPYGSNQPQHF	TGTGCCAGCAGCTTAGGCCCCTATGGCAGCAATCAGCCCCAGCATTTT
TRBV27	TRBD2	13	few	TRBJ2-7	CASRTSGIVKQYF	TGTGCCAGTCGGACTAGCGGGATCGTGAAGCAGTACTTC
TRBV7-7	-	15	few	TRBJ2-5	CASSLGPSRPETQYF	TGTGCCAGCAGCTTAGGCCCGAGCCGCCCCGAGACCCAGTACTTC
TRBV7-8	TRBD1	16	few	TRBJ2-7	CASSSHRTGSAYEQYF	TGTGCCAGCAGCTCCCACAGGACAGGCTCAGCCTACGAGCAGTACTTC
TRBV7-2	TRBD2	14	few	TRBJ2-3	CASSPTSGIDTQYF	TGTGCCAGCAGCCCTACTAGCGGCATCGATACGCAGTATTTT
TRBV9	-	15	-	TRBJ1-1	CASSVFLDRDTEAFF	TGTGCCAGCAGCGTATTCTTAGATAGGGACACTGAAGCTTTCTTT
TRBV28	-	13	-	TRBJ2-7	CASRESWAYEQYF	TGTGCCAGCAGGGAGTCTTGGGCCTACGAGCAGTACTTC
TRBV4-1	TRBD1	15	-	TRBJ2-7	CASSQPGTATYEQYF	TGCGCCAGCAGCCAACCCGGGACAGCAACCTACGAGCAGTACTTC
TRBV28	TRBD2	16	-	TRBJ2-3	CASSSIAGDDTDTQYF	TGTGCCAGCAGCTCTATAGCGGGGGATGACACAGATACGCAGTATTTT
TRBV7-6	TRBD1	15	-	TRBJ1-3	CASGQNRGPGNTIYF	TGTGCCAGCGGGCAGAACAGGGGGCCTGGAAACACCATATATTTT
TRBV7-2	-	13	-	TRBJ2-4	CASSYRAIYIQYF	TGTGCCAGCAGTTACAGGGCCATCTACATTCAGTACTTC
TRBV19	TRBD2	19	-	TRBJ2-1	CASSLGLAGGKSSYNEQFF	TGTGCCAGTAGCCTGGGACTAGCGGGGGGGAAGAGCTCCTACAATGAGCAGTTCTTC
TRBV5-1	-	14	few	TRBJ2-1	CASTRVPERGEQFF	TGCGCCAGCACCCGGGTACCCGAACGTGGTGAGCAGTTCTTC
TRBV4-3	-	16	few	TRBJ1-1	CASSQGLRNRDSEAFF	TGCGCCAGCAGCCAAGGGTTGCGGAACAGGGACTCTGAAGCTTTCTTT
TRBV7-2	-	14	-	TRBJ2-5	CASSSLSEGETQYF	TGTGCCAGCAGCTCCCTCAGTGAGGGGGAGACCCAGTACTTC
TRBV4-1	TRBD1	15	-	TRBJ1-1	CASSHPGQGIKWAFF	TGCGCCAGCAGCCATCCGGGACAGGGGATTAAATGGGCTTTCTTT
TRBV11-3	-	20	-	TRBJ1-5	CASSLDPVGGLHYINQPQHF	TGTGCCAGCAGCTTAGATCCAGTGGGGGGACTGCACTACATCAATCAGCCCCAGCATTTT
TRBV4-1	-	15	-	TRBJ2-3	CASSQGTRERDTQYF	TGCGCCAGCAGCCAAGGGACCCGGGAGAGGGATACGCAGTATTTT
TRBV11-2	TRBD2	16	-	TRBJ2-5	CASSKTSGRAQETQYF	TGTGCCAGCAGCAAGACTAGCGGGAGGGCCCAAGAGACCCAGTACTTC
TRBV7-8	-	15	-	TRBJ1-1	CASTSSGLANTEAFF	TGTGCCAGCACCTCCAGCGGACTTGCGAACACTGAAGCTTTCTTT
TRBV20-1	-	13	-	TRBJ2-3	CSARNSRTDTQYF	TGCAGTGCTAGGAACTCCCGGACAGATACGCAGTATTTT
TRBV27	-	14	-	TRBJ2-3	CASSLGPGADTQYF	TGTGCCAGCAGTTTAGGGCCAGGGGCGGATACGCAGTATTTT
TRBV2	-	14	-	TRBJ2-4	CASSEAANPGIQYF	TGTGCCAGCAGTGAAGCGGCCAACCCGGGCATTCAGTACTTC
TRBV12-3/TRBV12-4	-	15	-	TRBJ1-4	CASSFGEATNEKLFF	TGTGCCAGCAGTTTTGGCGAGGCAACTAATGAAAAACTGTTTTTT
TRBV28	-	18	few	TRBJ2-4	CASSSPGVEGGTKNIQYF	TGTGCCAGCAGCTCACCCGGTGTAGAGGGGGGGACCAAAAACATTCAGTACTTC
TRBV6-6	-	13	-	TRBJ2-5	CASTPSVGETQYF	TGTGCCAGCACCCCATCGGTGGGAGAGACCCAGTACTTC
TRBV11-2	-	15	-	TRBJ2-7	CASSLLGSVIYEQYF	TGTGCCAGCAGCCTCCTTGGTTCGGTTATTTACGAGCAGTACTTC
TRBV27	TRBD1	14	-	TRBJ2-5	CASSSTGDRETQYF	TGTGCCAGCAGTTCCACAGGGGACCGAGAGACCCAGTACTTC
TRBV7-8	TRBD2	16	-	TRBJ2-1	CASSFPRLAHYNEQFF	TGTGCCAGCAGCTTCCCGAGACTAGCGCATTACAATGAGCAGTTCTTC
TRBV2	-	16	-	TRBJ2-1	CASLSFTSSSYNEQFF	TGTGCCAGCCTCAGCTTCACTTCGAGCTCCTACAATGAGCAGTTCTTC
TRBV7-2	-	15	-	TRBJ2-5	CASSLSQWGAETQYF	TGTGCCAGCAGCTTATCCCAGTGGGGAGCCGAGACCCAGTACTTC
TRBV19	-	15	-	TRBJ2-3	CASRPRDEGTDTQYF	TGTGCCAGTCGGCCCCGGGACGAGGGCACAGATACGCAGTATTTT
TRBV3-1	-	15	-	TRBJ1-3	CASSQESRSGNTIYF	TGTGCCAGCAGCCAAGAATCGAGAAGTGGAAACACCATATATTTT
TRBV11-2	TRBD2	15	few	TRBJ2-5	CASSAALAGIETQYF	TGTGCCAGCAGCGCGGCCCTAGCGGGAATCGAGACCCAGTACTTC
TRBV20-1	-	13	-	TRBJ2-5	CSARGSYQETQYF	TGCAGTGCTAGAGGGTCGTACCAAGAGACCCAGTACTTC